The entry below describes one T cell receptor beta chain. The antigen is unknown. Every bit of the isolated RNA underwent reverse transcription, so sequencing read expressed TCRB transcripts. The data were produced by immunoSEQ multiplex PCR, yet TCRdb's version contains in-frame clones alone and is incomplete. The sample has under 500,000 clones, 30% seen once. The germline V gene encodes CDR1 MNHEY and CDR2 SMNVEV (reference sequence). This CDR3 has 13 amino acids. V was clipped by 6 bases and J by 8 bases, with 15 bases between them. This entry comes from a study of beta chain features in type 1 diabetes. Study-level points and caveats: In comparison with healthy donors, patients had naive, central memory and Treg TCRB repertoires that appeared more similar.

One heparinised draw, averaging about 116 mL, was taken per donor. V usage is TRBV27 and J usage is TRBJ2-3, with a tentative D call TRBD2 (6 bases). Input material: naive CD4+ T cells from blood. This sequence was found in a man aged 18 to 29 in good health. CDR3 in amino acids: CASSNNGRSTQYF. CDR3 bases: TGTGCCAGCAGCAATAACGGGAGAAGTACGCAGTATTTT.